The 28 T cell receptor beta chains presented below share a single source sample, sequenced in a study of identical twins. MiXCR, applied by TCRdb to the 5' RACE reads, yields one record per CDR3 protein. The sample comprises hundreds of thousands of distinct CDR3 sequences, 5.5% to 6.5% of which are singletons, and 1.5% to 2% rests with the top ten. Sequencing was done on a sample of naive T cells sorted from blood. Receptors were obtained from a man younger than 35 in good health.

This clonotype was counted many times. This chain uses TRBV10-3 with TRBJ2-1; 12 bases match TRBD2. The CDR3 length is 16 residues. Germline V lookup: CDR1 ENHRY, CDR2 SYGVKD. V lost 0 bases to trimming and J lost 5 bases; unmatched junction nucleotides: 2. CDR3 loop: CAISESGLAGNNEQFF. The CDR3, as DNA: TGTGCCATCAGTGAGTCCGGACTAGCGGGGAACAATGAGCAGTTCTTC.

This clonotype was observed at least ten times. The chain employs TRBV7-9 and TRBJ1-1; 7 positions agree with TRBD1. V shed 2 bases and J 7 bases; nucleotides not matched to a gene: 10. Germline CDR1 reads SEHNR; CDR2 reads FQNEAQ (reference sequence). The CDR3 totals 15 residues. The CDR3, as DNA: TGTGCCAGCAGCTTACGACAGGGACGAGTGGTTGAAGCTTTCTTT. Its translation is CASSLRQGRVVEAFF.

This clonotype has a count of ten or more. The rearrangement uses TRBV4-1 and TRBJ1-2; a possible D gene is TRBD1 (5 bases). Germline V lookup: CDR1 MGHRA, CDR2 YSYEKL. Trimming left V 1 base short and J 4 bases short, with 13 bases between. CDR3 length: 15 amino acids. This chain's CDR3 is CASSQVGRTTYGYTF. The CDR3 coding sequence is TGCGCCAGCAGCCAAGTCGGCAGGACAACCTATGGCTACACCTTC.

At least ten counts were recorded for this clonotype. The chain links TRBV12-3 or TRBV12-4 to TRBJ2-2; D is unclear. V lost 5 bases and J 6 bases, leaving 10 bases between the germline ends. This CDR3 has 13 residues. The CDR3 here is CASSPTTAGELFF. CDR3 bases: TGTGCCAGCAGTCCCACCACGGCCGGGGAGCTGTTTTTT.

The genes are TRBV5-6 and TRBJ1-1; the match to TRBD1 covers 10 bases. Losses at the gene ends were 4 bases for V and 3 bases for J; bases not matched to a gene: 15. The germline V gene encodes CDR1 SGHDT and CDR2 YYEEEE. This CDR3 is 18 amino acids long. CDR3 DNA: TGTGCCAGCAGCGAGCGACAGGGGGCCGTGATTGTTGACACTGAAGCTTTCTTT. Residues: CASSERQGAVIVDTEAFF.

The rearrangement joins TRBV11-2 to TRBJ1-1; tentatively, D is TRBD1 (5 bases). The CDR3 extends over 14 amino acids. Germline CDR1 SGHAT, CDR2 FQNNGV. Trimming cost V 3 bases and J 0 bases, with 8 bases left between them. CDR3 bases: TGTGCCAGCAGCTTGATGGGGGTGAACACTGAAGCTTTCTTT. It encodes CASSLMGVNTEAFF.

This clonotype showed up many times. The chain uses TRBV5-1 and TRBJ2-7; the D gene is possibly TRBD1 (6 bases). CDR1 is SGHRS, CDR2 YFSETQ, per germline. V was shortened by 0 bases and J by 7 bases, with 17 bases between the two germline ends. The CDR3 is 15 residues long. The CDR3, as DNA: TGCGCCAGCAGCTTGGGACAGGTTGCCTCTCGGGAGCAGTACTTC. This sequence encodes CASSLGQVASREQYF.

This clonotype was detected ten times or more. The rearrangement joins TRBV7-2 to TRBJ2-5, with 12 bases lining up with TRBD2. The CDR3 has 16 residues. The germline CDR1 and CDR2 sequences are SGHTA and FQGNSA. The J segment lost 4 bases and the V segment lost 3 bases, leaving 6 bases of the junction unmatched. As DNA, the CDR3 is TGTGCCAGCAGCTTGACTAGCGGGAGCGGACGAGAGACCCAGTACTTC. Residues: CASSLTSGSGRETQYF.

This clonotype was observed a few times. This chain connects TRBV19 to TRBJ2-5; D may be TRBD2 (6 bases). Trimming took off 5 bases at V and 5 bases at J, with 12 bases between the two ends. Germline-derived CDR1 and CDR2 are LNHDA and SQIVND (reference sequence). There are 13 residues in the CDR3. The CDR3 DNA sequence: TGTGCCAGTAGTCCGCTAGGGAGGGAGACCCAGTACTTC. Translated, it gives CASSPLGRETQYF.

V is TRBV9 and J is TRBJ2-3; no clear D. The germline V gene encodes CDR1 SGDLS and CDR2 YYNGEE. The V end was cut by 1 base, the J end by 1 base, with 7 bases between. The CDR3 has 14 residues. DNA for the CDR3: TGTGCCAGCAGCGTAACGAAGGGCACAGATACGCAGTATTTT. Translating it yields CASSVTKGTDTQYF.

This clonotype was counted ten times or more. The V call is TRBV6-2 or TRBV6-3, the J call TRBJ2-7; TRBD2 matches at 10 bases. The CDR3 extends over 18 amino acids. The trim removed 2 bases at V and 0 bases at J, leaving 10 bases unmatched. CDR1 MNHEY and CDR2 SVGEGT come from the germline V gene. CDR3 region: CASSYRSTSGFSSYEQYF. The CDR3 region has the DNA TGTGCCAGCAGTTACCGGTCGACTAGCGGGTTTAGCTCCTACGAGCAGTACTTC.

The rearrangement uses TRBV18 and TRBJ1-6; 9 nucleotides line up with TRBD1. V was clipped by 5 bases and J by 7 bases; unmatched bases: 3. CDR3 size: 14 residues. The germline V gene encodes CDR1 KGHSH and CDR2 LQKENI. The CDR3 region has the DNA TGTGCCAGCTCAGCTGACAGGGGGAATTCACCCCTCCACTTT. Translated: CASSADRGNSPLHF.

This clonotype was found many times. The chain is built from TRBV3-1 and TRBJ2-7, with 10 bases aligning to TRBD2. V lost 1 base and J lost 4; bases outside the gene matches: 7. The germline V gene encodes CDR1 LGHDT and CDR2 YNNKEL (reference sequence). This CDR3 has 16 amino acids. This CDR3 reads CASSQGVGLAAYEQYF. In nucleotides, the CDR3 is TGTGCCAGCAGCCAAGGAGTAGGACTAGCGGCTTACGAGCAGTACTTC.

This clonotype was counted a few times. Relative to the germline gene, one junction end is altered; a read error may explain this. This chain uses TRBV12-3 or TRBV12-4 with TRBJ2-1; 9 bases align to TRBD1. The CDR3 length is 15 residues. DNA of the CDR3: TGTGCCAGCGGTTTCTCCTCCGGGACAGGGAGTGAGCAGTTCTTC. Its translation is CASGFSSGTGSEQFF.

The table lists this clonotype with many counts. The chain is built from TRBV29-1 and TRBJ1-2, with no clear D. V lost 3 bases to trimming and J lost 4 bases, with 6 bases between them. Germline V gives CDR1 SQVTM, CDR2 ANQGSEA. The CDR3 covers 11 residues. The CDR3 here is CSVDPSYGYTF. CDR3 bases: TGCAGCGTTGACCCCAGCTATGGCTACACCTTC. The whole variable domain, remainder taken from reference TRBV29-1 and TRBJ1-2, is SAVISQKPSRDICQRGTSLTIQCQVDSQVTMMFWYRQQPGQSLTLIATANQGSEATYESGFVIDKFPISRPNLTFSTLTVSNMSPEDSSIYLCSVDPSYGYTFGSGTRLTVV.

Many counts were recorded for this clonotype. CDR3 in DNA: TGTGCCAGCAGTTTTGCCGGGGAGCTGTTTTTT. It specifies CASSFAGELFF. The rearrangement joins TRBV27 to TRBJ2-2; D gene uncertain. Germline CDR1 reads MNHEY; CDR2 reads SMNVEV (reference sequence). V lost 3 bases to trimming and J lost 6 bases, with 2 bases between them. The CDR3 extends over 11 amino acids.

This clonotype was seen at least ten times. This chain connects TRBV4-1 to TRBJ2-1, with TRBD2 matching 12 bases. Germline CDR1 MGHRA, CDR2 YSYEKL. Trimming removed 4 bases from V and 9 bases from J; junction bases left unmatched: 13. This CDR3 is built from 17 residues. The CDR3 DNA is TGCGCCAGCAGCCCTCACGGGACTAGCGGGTTGTCCGCTGAGCAGTTCTTC. Amino acid sequence: CASSPHGTSGLSAEQFF.

In its sample, this clonotype was seen a few times. The J gene is TRBJ2-1, the V gene TRBV21-1; the table's D call of TRBD1 was not tested on the DNA. TRBV21-1 is a pseudogene locus. The CDR3 has 14 residues. CDR3 in DNA: TGTGCCAGCAGCAACGTGGACAGTCACAATGAGCAGTTCTTC. This translates into CASSNVDSHNEQFF.

At least ten counts were recorded for this clonotype. This chain connects TRBV6-2 or TRBV6-3 to TRBJ2-7; D gene uncertain. Germline values: CDR1 MNHEY, CDR2 SVGEGT. CDR3 length: 10 amino acids. Trimming removed 6 bases from V and 5 bases from J, with 5 bases in between. CDR3 nucleotides: TGTGCCAGCAGACTCCACGAGCAGTACTTC. It encodes CASRLHEQYF.

This clonotype was observed many times. The rearrangement links TRBV28 to TRBJ2-1, with a tentative D call TRBD2 (5 bases). Germline CDR1 and CDR2: MDHEN and SYDVKM. The CDR3 extends over 9 amino acids. Trimming shortened V by 10 bases and J by 15 bases, and 13 bases separated the two germline ends. The CDR3 DNA follows: TGTGCCACTGGGAGCTCGCTGTTCTTC. Translation gives CATGSSLFF.

The table lists this clonotype with many counts. An end of the junction does not agree with germline; a read error may underlie this. The chain links TRBV18 to TRBJ2-5; no clear D. The CDR3 is 13 residues long. Germline V gene lookup returns CDR1 KGHSH and CDR2 LQKENI. The CDR3 DNA reads as TGCGCCAGCAGCCCCGGGTCACAAGAGACCCAGTACTTC. Translated: CASSPGSQETQYF.

The table lists this clonotype with a few counts. The chain is built from TRBV25-1 and TRBJ2-1; 10 bases fit TRBD1. The CDR3 runs 16 residues. Germline trimming cut 4 bases from V and 4 bases from J; bases unmatched to any gene: 7. CDR1 is MGHDK and CDR2 is SYGVNS in the germline V gene. This CDR3 is CASSGGQGEKYNEQFF. The DNA for the CDR3 is TGTGCCAGCAGTGGAGGACAGGGGGAGAAGTACAATGAGCAGTTCTTC.

The gene calls are TRBV12-3 or TRBV12-4 and TRBJ2-3, with D maybe TRBD1 (6 bases). Trimming removed 5 bases at V and 1 base at J, with 10 bases between. The CDR3 runs to 14 residues. CDR3 sequence (DNA): TGTGCCAGCAGTACGAGGACAGGCACAGATACGCAGTATTTT. Its translation: CASSTRTGTDTQYF.

This chain links TRBV7-6 with TRBJ2-3, with D possibly being TRBD1 or TRBD2 (6 bases each). The germline V gene encodes CDR1 SGHVS and CDR2 FNYEAQ. The germline V and J ends were trimmed by 2 bases and 3 bases, with 12 bases remaining between them. The CDR3 spans 15 residues. The CDR3, as DNA: TGTGCCAGCAGCTTACCGGGGGCGAATACAGATACGCAGTATTTT. It specifies CASSLPGANTDTQYF.

The chain carries TRBV12-3 or TRBV12-4 and TRBJ1-5; a weak D match, TRBD1 (5 bases). The CDR3 length is 15 residues. The V end lost 2 bases, the J end lost 1 base, and 9 bases lay between the germline ends. Here the CDR3 DNA reads TGTGCCAGCAGTTTATTCAGGGTGAGCAATCAGCCCCAGCATTTT. It specifies CASSLFRVSNQPQHF.

This clonotype was picked up a small number of times. The CDR3 DNA reads as TGTGCCAGCACCAAAGACAGGGGGCTCGCAGATACGCAGTATTTT. Its translation is CASTKDRGLADTQYF. The rearrangement links TRBV6-2 or TRBV6-3 to TRBJ2-3, with 10 bases aligning to TRBD1. Unmatched junction bases numbered 8, after V lost 7 bases and J lost 4 bases. Germline loops: CDR1 MNHEY, CDR2 SVGEGT. This CDR3 region has 15 residues.

As for this clonotype: This may come from a read error, since a much larger clone is one base off. The chain uses TRBV18 and TRBJ2-1; 12 positions match TRBD1. CDR3 size: 14 residues. The germline CDR1 and CDR2 sequences are KGHSH and LQKENI. The CDR3 region has the DNA TGTGCCAGCTCGGGACAGGGGGCGATCGATGAGCCGTTCTTC. It codes for CASSGQGAIDEPFF.

This clonotype has a count of ten or more. The chain carries TRBV28 and TRBJ2-1; D is perhaps TRBD1 or TRBD2 (5 bases each). This CDR3 has 15 residues. Germline lookup yields CDR1 MDHEN and CDR2 SYDVKM. The germline V and J ends were trimmed by 4 bases and 4 bases, with 14 bases remaining between them. The DNA for the CDR3 is TGTGCCAGCAGTTCCTTTCGGGACGGATACAATGAGCAGTTCTTC. Amino acids: CASSSFRDGYNEQFF.